This T cell receptor beta chain originates from a study of T cell responses to AZD1222 COVID-19 vaccine. Regarding the study as a whole: In a largely white British group with more females than males, clonal diversity was possibly underestimated. Per reports, nearly half of all spike-specific TCRs target regions that are unmutated in variants.

About this clone: The antigen remains unidentified.

This table comes from immunoSEQ multiplex PCR, and its TCRdb copy is limited to in-frame clones, with some not included. This table has approximately 170,000 clones, roughly 93% appearing once. The sequence was obtained from an adult in good health. This specimen consisted of peripheral blood, obtained on day 0 of AZD1222 vaccination.

CDR3 sequence: CAWSALPGQVPYEQYF. The CDR3 bases are TGTGCCTGGAGTGCTTTACCCGGACAGGTCCCCTACGAGCAGTACTTC. The chain links TRBV30 to TRBJ2-7, with 7 bases that match TRBD1. CDR1 GTSNPN and CDR2 SVGIG come from the germline V gene (reference sequence). Trimming at V came to 1 base and at J to 2 bases, leaving 11 bases not matched to a gene. The CDR3 consists of 16 residues.